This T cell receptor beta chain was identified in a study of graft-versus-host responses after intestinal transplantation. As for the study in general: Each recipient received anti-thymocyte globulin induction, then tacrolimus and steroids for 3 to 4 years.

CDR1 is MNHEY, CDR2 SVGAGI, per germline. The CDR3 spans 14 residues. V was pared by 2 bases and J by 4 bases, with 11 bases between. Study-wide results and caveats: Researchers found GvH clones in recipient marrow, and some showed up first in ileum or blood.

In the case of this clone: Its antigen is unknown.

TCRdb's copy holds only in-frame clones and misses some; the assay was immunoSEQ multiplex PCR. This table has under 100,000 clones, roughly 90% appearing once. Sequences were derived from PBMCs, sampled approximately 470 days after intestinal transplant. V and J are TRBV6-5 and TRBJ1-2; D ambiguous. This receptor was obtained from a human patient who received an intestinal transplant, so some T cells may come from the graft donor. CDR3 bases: TGTGCCAGCAGTTACGGGAGGACTGCCTATGGCTACACCTTC. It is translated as CASSYGRTAYGYTF.